This TCR beta chain was observed in a study of monozygotic twins with cystic fibrosis. This table comes from immunoSEQ multiplex PCR, and its TCRdb copy is limited to in-frame clones, with some not included. The data contain tens of thousands of clones, approximately 87% of them seen just once; the ten biggest clones take up roughly 1.5%. CDR3 length equals 19 residues. V dropped 1 base and J dropped 4 bases, with 20 bases sitting between them. In germline, CDR1 is SGHVS, CDR2 FNYEAQ. This clone was detected a few times. This chain links TRBV7-6 with TRBJ1-6; D is possibly TRBD1 (6 bases). The material sequenced was blood. The TCR sequence derives from a girl aged 2 to 9 with cystic fibrosis. The CDR3 sequence is CASSLVRNDRRGYNSPLHF. The CDR3 nucleotides read TGTGCCAGCAGCTTAGTACGAAATGACAGGAGGGGTTATAATTCACCCCTCCACTTT.